What follows describes a single T cell receptor (beta chain). In the original workflow: The authors estimated nucleated cell counts from reference gene primer amplification. Repertoires were generated with immunoSEQ multiplex PCR, while TCRdb's copy carries only in-frame clones and drops some. V and J calls and clone size are copied from that table; D and trimming were computed from the DNA. The table has around 140,000 clones, less than 90% seen once. This sample was included in a study of blood T cell repertoires in COVID-19. Study-wide background: In each case, the material was cDNA or gDNA derived from T cells, B-cell-depleted T cells, or PBMCs.

Enrollment of patients from Seattle took place during active infection, with longitudinal follow-up. The sequenced material came from peripheral blood. This receptor was taken from a human donor with COVID-19, enrolled during active disease. The donor label of this sample is uncertain.

CDR3 nucleotide sequence: TGTGCCAGCAGCTTGGATAATAGCGGGAGGATAGATACGCAGTATTTT. It specifies CASSLDNSGRIDTQYF. The genes are TRBV5-4 and TRBJ2-3, with 10 bases matching TRBD2. CDR1 is SGHNT, CDR2 YYREEE, per germline (reference sequence). V trimming: 0 bases; J trimming: 5 bases; junction bases outside the gene matches: 6. CDR3 size: 16 residues.